The T cell receptor (beta chain) described here comes from a study of T cell responses to AZD1222 COVID-19 vaccine. Study conclusions and caveats: Increases in Spike-specific TCR breadth and depth were seen after two AZD1222 doses. Epitopes outside B.1.351 and B.1.1.7 mutated regions reportedly drew nearly half of spike TCRs. Just 5 to 7 people given AZD1222 tested seropositive at baseline.

This CDR3 comprises 13 residues. Germline V CDR1 and CDR2: SEHNR, FQNEAQ (reference sequence). Trimming removed 3 bases at V and 1 base at J, with 6 bases between. As to this clone: The antigen is unknown.

Clones were sequenced by immunoSEQ multiplex PCR, and TCRdb holds only the in-frame ones, with some missing. The sample includes roughly 120,000 clones, over 75% of them seen just once. This receptor was taken from an adult in good health. Source: peripheral blood, taken on day 0 of AZD1222 vaccination. V usage is TRBV7-9 and J usage is TRBJ1-1; D gene ambiguous. The CDR3 sequence: CASSLSENTEAFF. The CDR3 DNA reads TGTGCCAGCAGCTTGTCCGAGAACACTGAAGCTTTCTTT.